This record concerns one T cell receptor (beta chain) sequence. The antigen remains undetermined. This specimen comes from a study of prognosis after radiotherapy for stage I lung cancer. Background on the study: Adenocarcinoma occurred in about a dozen patients and squamous cell carcinoma in roughly 7. Overall study findings and caveats: The study found that unique TCR clone counts fell after stereotactic body radiation therapy, median approximately 10,000 versus 7,000. Metastatic and non-metastatic patients reportedly diverged in TRBV and TRBJ gene usage.

The germline V and J ends were trimmed by 7 bases and 3 bases, with 10 bases remaining between them. The CDR3 is 12 residues long. Germline CDR1 reads SGHRS; CDR2 reads YFSETQ. Genomic DNA was subjected to two-round multiplex PCR for amplification of TCR beta CDR3. Amplification in first-round PCR relied on primers specific to each TRBV and TRBJ gene. MiXCR, run by TCRdb on the multiplex PCR reads, gives a single entry per CDR3 protein. The profile shows around 20,000 distinct CDR3 sequences, around three fifths of them singletons. The rearrangement uses TRBV5-1 and TRBJ1-1; tentatively, D is TRBD1 (5 bases). The origin of this receptor is a donor aged 50 or older with non-small cell lung cancer. Sample: PBMCs, taken before or after stereotactic body radiation therapy (not recorded which). The CDR3 coding sequence is TGCGCCAGCCGACGGGGGGACACTGAAGCTTTCTTT. It encodes CASRRGDTEAFF.